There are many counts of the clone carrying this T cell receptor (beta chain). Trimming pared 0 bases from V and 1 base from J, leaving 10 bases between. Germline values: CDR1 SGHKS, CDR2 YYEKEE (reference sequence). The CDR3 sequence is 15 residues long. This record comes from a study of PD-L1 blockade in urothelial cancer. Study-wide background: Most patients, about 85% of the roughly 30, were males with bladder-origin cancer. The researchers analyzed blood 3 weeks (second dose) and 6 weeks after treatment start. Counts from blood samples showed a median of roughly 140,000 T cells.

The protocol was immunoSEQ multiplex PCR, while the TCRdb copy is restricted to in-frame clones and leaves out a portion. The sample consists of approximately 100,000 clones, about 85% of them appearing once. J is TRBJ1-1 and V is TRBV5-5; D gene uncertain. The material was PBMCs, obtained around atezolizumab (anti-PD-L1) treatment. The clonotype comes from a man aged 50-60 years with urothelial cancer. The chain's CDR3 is CASSLVPEANTEAFF. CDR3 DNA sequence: TGTGCCAGCAGCTTGGTGCCAGAGGCGAACACTGAAGCTTTCTTT.